This T cell receptor (beta chain) stems from a study of T cell changes during pregnancy in multiple sclerosis. TCRdb's copy holds only in-frame clones and misses some; the assay was immunoSEQ multiplex PCR. The repertoire holds about 33,000 clones, with around 90% as singletons. The material sequenced was CD4+ T cells from peripheral blood mononuclear cells, taken in the third trimester of pregnancy. The clonotype comes from a female donor in good health, enrolled as a control in a pregnancy study.

CDR3 residues: CASTPRQGNNQPQHF. CDR3 nucleotide sequence: TGTGCCAGTACGCCCAGGCAGGGGAACAATCAGCCCCAGCATTTT. The genes are TRBV19 and TRBJ1-5; possible D gene TRBD1, 6 bases. This CDR3 is built from 15 residues. Trimming shortened V by 7 bases and J by 3 bases, and 16 bases separated the two germline ends. Germline V gene data show CDR1 as LNHDA and CDR2 as SQIVND (reference sequence).